Shown below are 26 T cell receptor beta chains from a single sample sequenced in a study of blood T cell repertoires in COVID-19. Produced via immunoSEQ multiplex PCR; TCRdb's table is partial and in-frame only. Of 130,000 to 150,000 clones in the sample, 75% to 90% were seen once. Material for sequencing was peripheral blood. These receptors came from a man older than 75 with acute or convalescent COVID-19.

A few counts support this clone. The chain links TRBV5-1 to TRBJ2-7; D unresolved. Germline CDR1 and CDR2: SGHRS and YFSETQ. The CDR3 is made up of 15 amino acids. Trimming cost V 4 bases and J 2 bases, with 16 bases left between them. The CDR3 here is CASSQTAGVTYEQYF. DNA of the CDR3: TGCGCCAGCAGCCAAACTGCAGGCGTTACCTACGAGCAGTACTTC. The full variable domain, in which reference TRBV5-1 and TRBJ2-7 provide the parts outside the CDR3, is KAGVTQTPRYLIKTRGQQVTLSCSPISGHRSVSWYQQTPGQGLQFLFEYFSETQRNKGNFPGRFSGRQFSNSRSEMNVSTLELGDSALYLCASSQTAGVTYEQYFGPGTRLTVT.

The V and J genes are TRBV5-1 and TRBJ1-6; TRBD1 is a possible D gene (5 bases). CDR3 length equals 14 residues. The V gene lost 0 bases and the J gene lost 10 bases, with 11 bases spanning the gap. Germline V CDR1 and CDR2: SGHRS, YFSETQ. The CDR3 DNA is TGCGCCAGCAGCTTGGCCGGGCAGGGCTCACCCCTCCACTTT. It is translated as CASSLAGQGSPLHF.

V is TRBV5-4 and J is TRBJ2-5; 8 bases agree with TRBD1. CDR1 and CDR2 from the germline V gene are SGHNT and YYREEE (reference sequence). The CDR3 spans 15 residues. V shed 0 bases, J shed 5 bases, and the junction held 6 bases outside the gene matches. The DNA of the CDR3 is TGTGCCAGCAGCTTGGCCCAGGGGGCACAGGAGACCCAGTACTTC. It specifies CASSLAQGAQETQYF.

The chain uses TRBV5-1 and TRBJ2-1, with 9 bases that match TRBD2. Trimming took 0 bases from V and 9 from J; bases not matched to a gene: 4. Germline V gives CDR1 SGHRS, CDR2 YFSETQ. This CDR3 has 14 residues. The CDR3 region has the DNA TGCGCCAGCAGCTTGGCTAGCGGGATTGGTGAGCAGTTCTTC. It encodes CASSLASGIGEQFF. Full variable domain (outside the CDR3, taken from reference TRBV5-1 and TRBJ2-1): KAGVTQTPRYLIKTRGQQVTLSCSPISGHRSVSWYQQTPGQGLQFLFEYFSETQRNKGNFPGRFSGRQFSNSRSEMNVSTLELGDSALYLCASSLASGIGEQFFGPGTRLTVL.

The chain employs TRBV24-1 and TRBJ1-4, with TRBD1 matching over 8 bases. The germline gives CDR1 KGHDR, CDR2 SFDVKD. V shed 5 bases and J 4 bases; nucleotides not matched to a gene: 5. The CDR3 extends over 15 amino acids. Here the CDR3 reads CATSAGTGNNEKLFF. CDR3 DNA sequence: TGTGCCACCAGTGCCGGGACAGGCAATAATGAAAAACTGTTTTTT.

Here the CDR3 DNA reads TGTGCCAGCAGCTTGGAATCGGGGACAGGGGGCAAAGCTTTCTTT. This encodes CASSLESGTGGKAFF. The chain joins TRBV5-4 to TRBJ1-1, with TRBD1 matching over 12 bases. Trimming removed 0 bases from V and 9 bases from J; junction bases left unmatched: 6. Germline V gives CDR1 SGHNT, CDR2 YYREEE (reference sequence). This CDR3 region has 15 residues. Full variable domain (missing parts from reference TRBV5-4 and TRBJ1-1): ETGVTQSPTHLIKTRGQQVTLRCSSQSGHNTVSWYQQALGQGPQFIFQYYREEENGRGNFPPRFSGLQFPNYSSELNVNALELDDSALYLCASSLESGTGGKAFFGQGTRLTVV.

The chain recombines TRBV18 with TRBJ1-1; weak D call: TRBD1 (5 bases). Germline CDR1 and CDR2: KGHSH and LQKENI. The V end lost 6 bases, the J end lost 0 bases, and 8 bases lay between the germline ends. This CDR3 spans 13 amino acids. CDR3 DNA sequence: TGTGCCAGCTCCGAGGACATGAACACTGAAGCTTTCTTT. Translation gives CASSEDMNTEAFF.

The J gene is TRBJ2-7, the V gene TRBV7-9; TRBD1 aligns across 7 bases. This CDR3 has 15 residues. The V segment lost 4 bases and the J segment 3 bases; nucleotides outside the gene matches: 9. Germline CDR1 SEHNR, CDR2 FQNEAQ (reference sequence). CDR3 DNA: TGTGCCAGCAGCTCCCCTCGCTCAGGGGGCTACGAGCAGTACTTC. As protein: CASSSPRSGGYEQYF. Drawing the rest from reference TRBV7-9 and TRBJ2-7, the complete variable domain is DTGVSQNPRHKITKRGQNVTFRCDPISEHNRLYWYRQTLGQGPEFLTYFQNEAQLEKSRLLSDRFSAERPKGSFSTLEIQRTEQGDSAMYLCASSSPRSGGYEQYFGPGTRLTVT.

The chain recombines TRBV2 with TRBJ1-1; tentative D call: TRBD1 (5 bases). The length of the CDR3 is 14 residues. In germline, CDR1 is SNHLY, CDR2 FYNNEI. V was shortened by 3 bases and J by 5 bases, with 13 bases between the two germline ends. CDR3 bases: TGTGCCAGCAGTGAGTGGAGGGGAGAGACTGAAGCTTTCTTT. Translated: CASSEWRGETEAFF.

The chain carries TRBV14 and TRBJ1-3, with unresolved D. The CDR3 has 15 residues. The germline V and J ends were trimmed by 0 bases and 1 base, with 7 bases remaining between them. Germline V gene lookup returns CDR1 SGHDN and CDR2 FVKESK. The chain's CDR3 is CASSQEWRSGNTIYF. The CDR3 bases are TGTGCCAGCAGCCAAGAGTGGAGGTCTGGAAACACCATATATTTT.

The V call is TRBV10-3, the J call TRBJ2-7; 7 bases match TRBD1. J was trimmed by 3 bases and V by 2 bases; bases with no gene match: 4. This CDR3 is 14 amino acids long. CDR1 and CDR2 from the germline V gene are ENHRY and SYGVKD. This CDR3 reads CAISETPGGYEQYF. CDR3 nucleotides: TGTGCCATCAGTGAGACTCCAGGGGGCTACGAGCAGTACTTC.

V and J are TRBV7-8 and TRBJ1-1; the D is unclear. CDR3 length: 13 residues. Trimming removed 5 bases from V and 10 bases from J, with 17 bases in between. Germline V lookup: CDR1 SGHVS, CDR2 FQNEAQ. CDR3 region: CASSKDRVKRAFF. The CDR3 DNA reads TGTGCCAGCAGCAAAGACCGGGTTAAGAGAGCTTTCTTT.

The CDR3 loop reads CSAASGMYGYTF. The CDR3 DNA sequence: TGCAGCGCGGCATCAGGGATGTATGGCTACACCTTC. The V call is TRBV29-1, the J call TRBJ1-2; D may be TRBD1 (5 bases). CDR3 length: 12 amino acids. In germline, CDR1 is SQVTM, CDR2 ANQGSEA. Trimming removed 7 bases from V and 5 bases from J, with 14 bases in between.

This clone was observed a single time. This chain connects TRBV5-4 to TRBJ2-5; a weak D match, TRBD2 (6 bases). V shed 4 bases and J shed 5 bases, with 15 bases lying between them. Germline CDR1 and CDR2: SGHNT and YYREEE (reference sequence). The CDR3 runs to 14 residues. Here the CDR3 reads CASSTRTGEETQYF. Written as DNA, the CDR3 is TGTGCCAGCAGCACCCGGACGGGGGAGGAGACCCAGTACTTC.

The V call is TRBV2, the J call TRBJ1-2; D not certain. Per germline, CDR1 SNHLY and CDR2 FYNNEI. Trimming pared 6 bases from V and 6 bases from J, leaving 17 bases between. The CDR3 extends over 14 amino acids. For the CDR3, the DNA is TGTGCCAGCAGGCAGCCGGGAATCACCCATGGCTACACCTTC. Encoded protein: CASRQPGITHGYTF.

This chain uses TRBV11-1 with TRBJ1-1; 7 bases match TRBD1. This CDR3 has 15 amino acids. The germline V gene encodes CDR1 SGHAT and CDR2 FQDESV (reference sequence). Germline trimming cut 6 bases from V and 5 bases from J; bases unmatched to any gene: 12. CDR3 amino acids: CASRYTRQGVTEAFF. As DNA, the CDR3 is TGTGCCAGCAGATATACTCGGCAGGGGGTTACTGAAGCTTTCTTT. Full variable domain (missing parts from reference TRBV11-1 and TRBJ1-1): EAEVAQSPRYKITEKSQAVAFWCDPISGHATLYWYRQILGQGPELLVQFQDESVVDDSQLPKDRFSAERLKGVDSTLKIQPAELGDSAMYLCASRYTRQGVTEAFFGQGTRLTVV.

This clone appeared a few times. V is TRBV27 and J is TRBJ2-5; D unclear. Per germline, CDR1 MNHEY and CDR2 SMNVEV (reference sequence). CDR3 length: 17 amino acids. V shed 6 bases and J shed 1 base, with 21 bases lying between them. CDR3 DNA: TGTGCCAGCAGCCCCTCGGCTCGCGACATCCTCCAAGAGACCCAGTACTTC. Its protein product is CASSPSARDILQETQYF.

This chain joins TRBV19 and TRBJ2-5; possible D gene TRBD2, 5 bases. The germline V gene has CDR1 LNHDA and CDR2 SQIVND (reference sequence). This CDR3 comprises 15 residues. V lost 4 bases and J lost 5, with 17 bases in between. This CDR3 reads CASSKFSTAGETQYF. CDR3 DNA: TGTGCCAGTAGTAAGTTCTCCACCGCGGGCGAGACCCAGTACTTC.

The J gene is TRBJ2-6, the V gene TRBV7-9; no definite D call. The CDR3 sequence is 16 residues long. Trimming took off 2 bases at V and 0 bases at J, with 8 bases between the two ends. Germline CDR1 reads SEHNR; CDR2 reads FQNEAQ (reference sequence). CDR3 protein: CASSLSGVSGANVLTF. CDR3 bases: TGTGCCAGCAGCTTATCAGGCGTCTCTGGGGCCAACGTCCTGACTTTC.

V usage is TRBV28 and J usage is TRBJ2-1; D is unresolved. The CDR3 has 14 amino acids. The V gene's germline CDR1 is MDHEN and CDR2 SYDVKM. V was pared by 3 bases and J by 2 bases, with 8 bases between. In DNA, the CDR3 is TGTGCCAGCAGTTTCTCTAGGACCTACAATGAGCAGTTCTTC. Its translation: CASSFSRTYNEQFF.

The chain has TRBV10-3 and TRBJ2-5; maybe TRBD2 (5 bases). Looked up from germline, CDR1 is ENHRY and CDR2 is SYGVKD. The CDR3 is 13 amino acids. V dropped 4 bases and J dropped 5 bases, with 11 bases sitting between them. The CDR3 region has the DNA TGTGCCATCAGTGTATCGGGGTCGGAGACCCAGTACTTC. This sequence encodes CAISVSGSETQYF.

The gene calls are TRBV11-2 and TRBJ2-7, with a weak D call TRBD2 (5 bases). Germline V lookup: CDR1 SGHAT, CDR2 FQNNGV. With 3 bases removed from V and 6 bases from J, the gap between germline ends came to 18 bases. CDR3 length: 15 residues. DNA of the CDR3: TGTGCCAGCAGCTTGAGGGCCCGGGCCGGAGTCGAGCAGTACTTC. Translating it yields CASSLRARAGVEQYF.

The V gene is TRBV27, the J gene TRBJ2-6; 11 positions match TRBD2. The CDR3 is 17 residues long. V trimming: 8 bases; J trimming: 2 bases; junction bases outside the gene matches: 8. CDR1 and CDR2 (germline): MNHEY, SMNVEV (reference sequence). CDR3 in DNA: TGTGCCAGCCGCCTTAGCGGGGGGGCTGCTGGGGCCAACGTCCTGACTTTC. This encodes CASRLSGGAAGANVLTF.

This sequence joins TRBV2 and TRBJ2-7, with D unclear. The length of the CDR3 is 14 residues. The germline CDR1 and CDR2 sequences are SNHLY and FYNNEI. V was clipped by 6 bases and J by 1 base, with 13 bases between them. The CDR3 reads CASRQTDVSYEQYF. The CDR3 DNA follows: TGTGCCAGCAGACAGACCGATGTATCCTACGAGCAGTACTTC.

The gene calls are TRBV7-2 and TRBJ1-5, with TRBD1 matching 8 bases. CDR3 size: 14 residues. Unmatched junction bases numbered 5, after V lost 5 bases and J lost 5 bases. The germline V gene has CDR1 SGHTA and CDR2 FQGNSA. This chain's CDR3 is CASSQGQGDQPQHF. The DNA for the CDR3 is TGTGCCAGCAGCCAAGGACAGGGTGATCAGCCCCAGCATTTT.

V is TRBV10-2 and J is TRBJ2-5, with TRBD2 matching 14 bases. From germline, CDR1 is WSHSY and CDR2 SAAADI. The CDR3 runs 18 residues. The V gene end was trimmed by 3 bases and the J gene end by 1 base; junction bases not matched to a gene: 7. Written as DNA, the CDR3 is TGCGCCAGCAGTGACCCCTCGACTAGCGGGGGGGTCCAAGAGACCCAGTACTTC. Translated, it gives CASSDPSTSGGVQETQYF.